These T cell receptor beta chains were read from a single sample in a study of cytomegalovirus exposure and HLA in healthy donors. Sequencing was performed with immunoSEQ multiplex PCR; in TCRdb, only in-frame clones are kept and a portion is missing. The sample holds some 42,000 clones. Material: PBMCs. The receptors here all came from a young man in good health and CMV-seronegative. CDR3s include the opening cysteine and the closing phenylalanine or tryptophan. A D gene is named only where the DNA matches it firmly.

v_gene	j_gene	d_gene	CDR3nt	CDR3aa
TRBV4-3	TRBJ1-6	-	TGCGCCAGCAGCCAAGAAAGGCGGTCACCCCTCCACTTT	CASSQERRSPLHF
TRBV30	TRBJ1-5	-	TGTGCCTGGAGTGTAGAGTTTAATCAGCCCCAGCATTTT	CAWSVEFNQPQHF
TRBV6-6	TRBJ1-5	-	TGTGCCAGCAGTCCTACTGCGGGGGGCAGGCAGCCCCAGCATTTT	CASSPTAGGRQPQHF
TRBV6-5	TRBJ1-1	TRBD1	TGTGCCAGCAGCGGGACAGGGCGACCGAACACTGAAGCTTTCTTT	CASSGTGRPNTEAFF
TRBV4-1	TRBJ2-1	-	TGCGCCAGCAGCCAAGACGAAAGCGGATACTCCTACAATGAGCAGTTCTTC	CASSQDESGYSYNEQFF
TRBV7-9	TRBJ2-7	-	TGTGCCAGCAGCTTGGAGGGTGCAGGCTCCTACGAGCAGTACTTC	CASSLEGAGSYEQYF
TRBV10-3	TRBJ1-5	-	TGTGCCATCAGTGAGTCTGGGCCAGGGGATCAGCCCCAGCATTTT	CAISESGPGDQPQHF
TRBV5-3	TRBJ1-1	TRBD1	TGTGCCAGAAGCTTAGGGACAGGGAACTTCTCTGAAGCTTTCTTT	CARSLGTGNFSEAFF
TRBV7-9	TRBJ1-1	-	TGTGCCAGCAGCCCCGCGCCCAATATGGCTTTCTTT	CASSPAPNMAFF
TRBV5-1	TRBJ1-2	TRBD1	TGCGCCAGCAGCGGCGGACAGGGGGCGACTGGCTACACCTTC	CASSGGQGATGYTF
TRBV6-5	TRBJ2-7	TRBD2	TGTGCCAGTTCCCCTCCCGGGGACTACCCTTGGGAGCAGTACTTC	CASSPPGDYPWEQYF
TRBV30	TRBJ1-2	TRBD1	TGTGCCTGGAGTCTCTCTTACAGGGGGCAAGGCTACACCTTC	CAWSLSYRGQGYTF
TRBV5-1	TRBJ2-7	-	TGCGCCAGCAGCTTGGGCCAGGGGGGCGAGCAGTACTTC	CASSLGQGGEQYF
TRBV6-1	TRBJ2-7	-	TGTGCCAGCAGTGAAGGGCTAGCGCCTTACGAGCAGTACTTC	CASSEGLAPYEQYF
TRBV11-2	TRBJ2-3	TRBD1	TGTGCCAGCAGCCCCATTGGGGACAGGTCGCAGTATTTT	CASSPIGDRSQYF
TRBV4-3	TRBJ2-7	TRBD2	TGCGCCAGCAGCCGAGATTCCGGGACTAGCGCCTACGAGCAGTACTTC	CASSRDSGTSAYEQYF
TRBV18	TRBJ2-7	TRBD2	TGTGCCAGCTCACTGACCGGGACTAGCGGGAACGAGCAGTACTTC	CASSLTGTSGNEQYF
TRBV29-1	TRBJ2-2	-	TGCAGCGTTGAAGAGGCCACCGGGGAGCTGTTTTTT	CSVEEATGELFF
TRBV19	TRBJ1-2	TRBD1	TGTGCCAGCCACTCACGGACAGGTTTATCCCTCCCCACCTTC	CASHSRTGLSLPTF
TRBV25-1	TRBJ2-2	-	TGTGCCAGCGGGTCGCTCGGGAATACCGGGGAGCTGTTTTTT	CASGSLGNTGELFF
TRBV9	TRBJ2-7	TRBD1	TGTGCCAGCAGCGTAGGGTCGGACAGGGGTTACGAGCAGTACTTC	CASSVGSDRGYEQYF
TRBV30	TRBJ2-1	TRBD2	TGTGCCTGGAGTGTACAGACTAGCGGTCCGGTTGAGCAGTTCTTC	CAWSVQTSGPVEQFF
TRBV30	TRBJ1-1	-	TGTGCCTGGAGACATCAGGTAAACACTGAAGCTTTCTTT	CAWRHQVNTEAFF
TRBV30	TRBJ1-4	-	TGTGCCTGGCAGTCAACTAATGAAAAACTGTTTTTT	CAWQSTNEKLFF
TRBV10-3	TRBJ2-1	-	TGTGCCATCAGTGAAAGGCTAGAAAATGAGCAGTTCTTC	CAISERLENEQFF
TRBV19	TRBJ1-1	-	TGTGCCAGTAGTGCCTGGACGGGAAACACTGAAGCTTTCTTT	CASSAWTGNTEAFF
TRBV5-1	TRBJ2-7	TRBD2	TGCGCCAGCAGCTTTGGAGGACTAGCGGGTTACGAGCAGTACTTC	CASSFGGLAGYEQYF
TRBV27	TRBJ1-5	TRBD1	TGTGCCAGCAGCAAGGGGGCACTCGTAGGGCCCCAGCATTTT	CASSKGALVGPQHF
TRBV6-1	TRBJ2-3	-	TGTGCCAGCAGTGTCGGGGAGAAAGATACGCAGTATTTT	CASSVGEKDTQYF
TRBV14	TRBJ1-2	-	TGTGCCAGCAGCCAAGATTTAGGGGGTCATGGCTACACCTTC	CASSQDLGGHGYTF
TRBV7-9	TRBJ1-3	-	TGTGCCAGCAGCTCCCCGCCGGGACTGAACTCTGGAAACACCATATATTTT	CASSSPPGLNSGNTIYF
TRBV19	TRBJ1-1	-	TGTGCCAGTAGTGGCAGGGCGAACACTGAAGCTTTCTTT	CASSGRANTEAFF
TRBV6-7	TRBJ2-5	TRBD2	TGTGCCAGCAGGGTAGCGGGAGTCTATCGAGAGACCCAGTACTTC	CASRVAGVYRETQYF
TRBV30	TRBJ2-7	-	TGTGCCTGGACCGCCAGCGGGTCCTACGAGCAGTACTTC	CAWTASGSYEQYF
TRBV29-1	TRBJ1-1	TRBD1	TGCAGCGTCACCAGGGCAGGGGGGAACACTGAAGCTTTCTTT	CSVTRAGGNTEAFF
TRBV6-5	TRBJ1-5	TRBD1	TGTGCCAGCAGTGCCCGACAGGGCGATCAGCCCCAGCATTTT	CASSARQGDQPQHF
TRBV7-9	TRBJ2-7	-	TGTGCCAGCAGCTTTGCAGGGGACTCCTACGAGCAGTACTTC	CASSFAGDSYEQYF
TRBV30	TRBJ2-4	-	TGTGCCTGGAGTGTACTCGGAGGGAAAAACATTCAGTACTTC	CAWSVLGGKNIQYF
TRBV5-1	TRBJ1-1	-	TGCGCCAGCAGCCGCGACAGTTTGAACACTGAAGCTTTCTTT	CASSRDSLNTEAFF
TRBV30	TRBJ2-6	TRBD1	TGTGCCTGGAGTGTATTAAGGACAGGGGGCAGATCTGGGGCCAACGTCCTGACTTTC	CAWSVLRTGGRSGANVLTF